These T cell receptor beta chains were read from a single sample in a study of CD8+ T cells in alopecia areata. Assay: immunoSEQ multiplex PCR; the TCRdb copy retains only in-frame clones and omits some. The data contain some 130,000 clones, 45% to 65% of them singletons. Sample: CD8+ T cells sorted from blood, taken at week 4, from a patient treated with tofacitinib. The receptors here all came from a human donor with alopecia areata. CDR3s include the opening cysteine and the closing phenylalanine or tryptophan. The D gene is left open where the match is weak. The size of a clone is reported for some rows only, either as once, few or many, or as a class for expanded clones.

clone size,V gene,J gene,D gene,CDR3 protein,CDR3 DNA
-,TRBV4-1,TRBJ2-5,TRBD2,CASSLRAGNVETQYF,TGCGCCAGCAGCCTACGAGCGGGGAACGTAGAGACCCAGTACTTC
many,TRBV23-1,TRBJ2-4,-,CASSQNPPRGYF,TGCGCCAGCAGTCAAAACCCTCCTCGGGGGTACTTC
few,TRBV30,TRBJ1-4,-,CAWSVSPSNEKLFF,TGTGCCTGGAGTGTCAGCCCGTCTAATGAAAAACTGTTTTTT
few,TRBV7-8,TRBJ1-1,-,CASSYTENTEAFF,TGTGCCAGCAGCTACACCGAGAACACTGAAGCTTTCTTT
few,TRBV5-4,TRBJ1-1,TRBD1,CASSFGDRENTEAFF,TGTGCCAGCAGCTTCGGGGACAGGGAGAACACTGAAGCTTTCTTT
-,TRBV29-1,TRBJ2-1,-,CSVWDDEQFF,TGCAGCGTTTGGGACGATGAGCAGTTCTTC
-,TRBV25-1,TRBJ2-1,TRBD1,CASSESAGGAYEQFF,TGTGCCAGCAGTGAATCGGCAGGGGGCGCGTATGAGCAGTTCTTC
-,TRBV5-1,TRBJ1-2,TRBD1,CASSGGQELSF,TGCGCCAGCAGCGGGGGACAGGAACTATCCTTC
-,TRBV7-9,TRBJ2-7,TRBD1,CASSPRDRGTYEQYF,TGTGCCAGCAGCCCCCGGGACAGGGGAACCTACGAGCAGTACTTC
few,TRBV29-1,TRBJ1-2,TRBD1,CSSSGTGAFYTF,TGCAGCTCGAGTGGGACAGGGGCCTTCTACACCTTC
-,TRBV7-9,TRBJ1-2,TRBD1,CASSRNRGRVNYGYTF,TGTGCCAGCAGCCGAAACAGGGGGCGCGTTAACTATGGCTACACCTTC
-,TRBV6-5,TRBJ2-5,-,CASWGETQYF,TGTGCCAGTTGGGGCGAGACCCAGTACTTC
-,TRBV7-9,TRBJ1-6,TRBD1,CASSPRTGNNSPLHF,TGTGCCAGCAGCCCCCGGACAGGGAATAATTCACCCCTCCACTTT
few,TRBV18,TRBJ2-7,TRBD1,CASSPRQGAHEQYF,TGTGCCAGCTCACCAAGACAGGGGGCCCACGAGCAGTACTTC
-,TRBV30,TRBJ1-1,TRBD1,CSQGKRTEAFF,TGTTCACAGGGGAAGAGGACTGAAGCTTTCTTT
-,TRBV13,TRBJ2-7,-,CASNQGHLEQYF,TGTGCCAGCAATCAGGGCCACTTGGAGCAGTACTTC
-,TRBV7-9,TRBJ1-6,-,CASSSIGDLTNSPLHF,TGTGCCAGCAGCTCAATCGGGGACCTAACCAATTCACCCCTCCACTTT
once,TRBV7-2,TRBJ2-7,-,CASSLGSANSYEQYF,TGTGCCAGCAGCTTAGGGTCAGCCAACTCCTACGAGCAGTACTTC
-,TRBV30,TRBJ1-1,-,CAWSEQGLIEAFF,TGTGCCTGGAGCGAACAGGGTCTAATTGAAGCTTTCTTT
-,TRBV7-7,TRBJ2-3,-,CASSSGPSTDTQYF,TGTGCTAGCAGCTCAGGACCTAGCACAGATACGCAGTATTTT
-,TRBV29-1,TRBJ2-1,-,CSVYWRGVEQFF,TGCAGCGTGTACTGGAGGGGGGTAGAACAGTTCTTC
-,TRBV5-4,TRBJ1-1,-,CASTADRSYTEAFF,TGTGCCAGCACCGCCGACCGTTCGTACACTGAAGCTTTCTTT
-,TRBV9,TRBJ1-1,-,CASSAGEMNTEAFF,TGTGCCAGCAGCGCTGGGGAGATGAACACTGAAGCTTTCTTT
-,TRBV27,TRBJ1-1,-,CASSFGQNTEAFF,TGTGCCAGCAGTTTCGGACAGAACACTGAAGCTTTCTTT
-,TRBV14,TRBJ2-3,TRBD2,CASSPRLAGSTDTQYF,TGTGCCAGCAGCCCCCGACTAGCGGGGAGCACAGATACGCAGTATTTT
few,TRBV2,TRBJ1-2,TRBD1,CAGTGEGYTF,TGCGCAGGGACAGGGGAAGGCTACACCTTC
-,TRBV6-5,TRBJ1-2,TRBD1,CASSYEGAIGYTF,TGTGCCAGCAGTTACGAGGGGGCGATCGGCTACACCTTC
few,TRBV2,TRBJ1-1,-,CASSEYRDTEAFF,TGTGCCAGCAGTGAATACCGGGACACTGAAGCTTTCTTT
-,TRBV18,TRBJ2-7,TRBD1,CASSLPGQARFEQYF,TGTGCCAGCTCACTCCCGGGACAGGCTCGATTCGAGCAGTACTTC
few,TRBV7-4,TRBJ2-3,TRBD2,CASSLLAGGRTDTQYF,TGTGCCAGCAGCTTACTAGCGGGGGGCCGCACAGATACGCAGTATTTT
few,TRBV12-5,TRBJ2-7,-,CASGLKFYEQYF,TGTGCTAGTGGTTTAAAGTTCTACGAGCAGTACTTC
-,TRBV7-8,TRBJ2-4,-,CASSSTGMGVAKNIQYF,TGTGCCAGCAGCAGTACAGGGATGGGGGTAGCCAAAAACATTCAGTACTTC
few,TRBV30,TRBJ2-5,-,CAWSEDYTETQYF,TGTGCCTGGAGTGAGGACTATACGGAGACCCAGTACTTC
-,TRBV30,TRBJ2-3,TRBD2,CAWSLTSGGETDTQYF,TGTGCCTGGAGTCTGACTAGCGGGGGGGAAACAGATACGCAGTATTTT
-,TRBV10-3,TRBJ1-6,-,CAISESRQIGENSPLHF,TGTGCCATCAGTGAGTCCCGACAGATCGGCGAAAATTCACCCCTCCACTTT
-,TRBV27,TRBJ1-1,-,CASSLSRGTEAFF,TGTGCCAGCAGTTTATCGAGGGGCACTGAAGCTTTCTTT
-,TRBV6-6,TRBJ1-6,-,CASSYSIGSGSPLHF,TGTGCCAGCAGTTACTCGATCGGGTCGGGGTCACCCCTCCACTTT
-,TRBV9,TRBJ2-5,-,CASSVDPGDGVETQYF,TGTGCCAGCAGCGTAGACCCAGGGGATGGAGTAGAGACCCAGTACTTC
few,TRBV5-6,TRBJ2-1,TRBD1,CASSWDRGPNEQFF,TGTGCCAGCAGCTGGGACAGGGGCCCCAATGAGCAGTTCTTC
-,TRBV6-5,TRBJ2-7,-,CASTPGLPREQYF,TGTGCCAGCACCCCGGGACTCCCTCGGGAGCAGTACTTC
-,TRBV29-1,TRBJ1-2,TRBD1,CSVEGQGGIYGYTF,TGCAGCGTTGAAGGACAGGGGGGCATCTATGGCTACACCTTC
-,TRBV6-1,TRBJ1-2,-,CASSSPYRINYGYTF,TGTGCCAGCAGTTCTCCATACAGAATTAACTATGGCTACACCTTC
-,TRBV9,TRBJ2-3,-,CASSVAGGGGVADTQYF,TGTGCCAGCAGCGTAGCCGGTGGGGGTGGGGTTGCGGATACGCAGTATTTT
-,TRBV25-1,TRBJ2-1,-,CASSLQGFPYNEQFF,TGTGCCAGCAGTCTCCAGGGGTTTCCCTACAATGAGCAGTTCTTC
-,TRBV7-9,TRBJ2-5,-,CASSFLGPSSIETQYF,TGTGCCAGCAGCTTCCTGGGGCCCTCTTCTATAGAGACCCAGTACTTC
once,TRBV4-3,TRBJ1-1,TRBD1,CASSHDREWVTEAFF,TGCGCCAGCAGCCACGACAGGGAATGGGTCACTGAAGCTTTCTTT
few,TRBV27,TRBJ1-2,-,CASSPGYGYTF,TGTGCCAGCAGCCCAGGCTATGGCTACACCTTC
-,TRBV6-1,TRBJ2-1,-,CASSDPTGPPYNEQFF,TGTGCCAGCAGTGATCCGACCGGGCCACCATACAATGAGCAGTTCTTC
-,TRBV2,TRBJ1-1,TRBD1,CASTQRTGGWDTEAFF,TGTGCCAGCACCCAAAGGACAGGGGGCTGGGACACTGAAGCTTTCTTT
-,TRBV10-3,TRBJ1-2,TRBD1,CAISPTGTGHYGYTF,TGTGCCATCAGTCCGACCGGGACAGGTCACTATGGCTACACCTTC
-,TRBV9,TRBJ2-1,TRBD2,CASSVAGTRPEQFF,TGTGCCAGCAGCGTCGCCGGGACTAGGCCTGAGCAGTTCTTC
-,TRBV30,TRBJ1-1,-,CAWIQGHTEAFF,TGTGCCTGGATTCAGGGTCACACTGAAGCTTTCTTT
-,TRBV27,TRBJ1-1,TRBD1,CASSLHTGGVTEAFF,TGTGCCAGCAGTTTACATACAGGGGGCGTCACTGAAGCTTTCTTT
few,TRBV19,TRBJ2-7,-,CASSLGLTYEQYF,TGTGCCAGTAGTTTAGGACTAACCTACGAGCAGTACTTC
many,TRBV27,TRBJ1-1,-,CASSLVLGRGEAFF,TGTGCCAGCAGTTTAGTTTTGGGGAGGGGGGAAGCTTTCTTT
few,TRBV7-9,TRBJ2-7,-,CASSVGTYEQYF,TGTGCCAGCAGTGTAGGGACCTACGAGCAGTACTTC
-,TRBV2,TRBJ1-2,-,CASNPAEGANGYTF,TGTGCCAGCAACCCCGCGGAGGGCGCCAATGGCTACACCTTC
-,TRBV5-1,TRBJ2-7,-,CASSGGPSYEQYF,TGCGCCAGCAGCGGGGGACCTTCCTACGAGCAGTACTTC
-,TRBV4-3,TRBJ1-2,-,CASSHLEGGESYGYTF,TGCGCCAGCAGCCACCTCGAGGGGGGGGAGAGCTATGGCTACACCTTC